Presented here are 10 T cell receptor beta chains from one specimen sequenced in a study of blood T cell repertoires in COVID-19. Assay: immunoSEQ multiplex PCR; the TCRdb copy retains only in-frame clones and omits some. The sample comprises some 310,000 clones, around 90% of which are singletons, and 2.9% rests with the top ten. Input material: peripheral blood. These receptors came from a woman aged 30 to 39 with COVID-19, enrolled during active disease.

The chain recombines TRBV4-1 with TRBJ2-6; TRBD1 is a possible D gene (6 bases). Germline V gene sequence: CDR1 MGHRA, CDR2 YSYEKL. Trimming removed 4 bases from V and 4 bases from J, with 20 bases in between. This CDR3 has 18 amino acids. The CDR3 region is CASSRTEQGLTGANVLTF. For the CDR3, the DNA is TGCGCCAGCAGCCGAACGGAACAGGGATTAACCGGGGCCAACGTCCTGACTTTC.

The chain joins TRBV7-2 to TRBJ1-3; TRBD1 aligns across 7 bases. The CDR3 length is 16 residues. V trimming: 1 base; J trimming: 0 bases; junction bases outside the gene matches: 3. CDR1 SGHTA and CDR2 FQGNSA come from the germline V gene. The CDR3 is CASSLGTGASGNTIYF. CDR3 nucleotides: TGTGCCAGCAGCTTAGGGACAGGCGCCTCTGGAAACACCATATATTTT.

This clone has more than one count but fewer than ten. The chain has TRBV5-1 and TRBJ1-2; D is possibly TRBD1 (5 bases). CDR3 size: 14 residues. V lost 3 bases and J 6 bases, leaving 15 bases between the germline ends. Germline assignment: CDR1 SGHRS and CDR2 YFSETQ. CDR3 protein: CASSSTGGSNGYTF. The CDR3 DNA is TGCGCCAGCAGCTCCACGGGGGGGTCGAATGGCTACACCTTC.

The rearrangement uses TRBV2 and TRBJ2-3; 7 bases fit TRBD2. The V segment lost 6 bases and the J segment 10 bases; nucleotides outside the gene matches: 10. From germline, CDR1 is SNHLY and CDR2 FYNNEI. The CDR3 length is 13 residues. CDR3 sequence reads: CASRPGLDRAQYF. CDR3 nucleotide sequence: TGTGCCAGCAGGCCTGGACTAGATCGGGCGCAGTATTTT.

This chain links TRBV9 with TRBJ1-1; D might be TRBD1 (6 bases). Trimming shortened V by 4 bases and J by 4 bases, and 17 bases separated the two germline ends. The CDR3 is made up of 15 amino acids. Germline V lookup: CDR1 SGDLS, CDR2 YYNGEE. CDR3 protein: CASSLTQGWSTEAFF. The DNA of the CDR3 is TGTGCCAGCAGCCTCACCCAGGGGTGGAGCACTGAAGCTTTCTTT.

The chain is built from TRBV27 and TRBJ1-1, with 7 nucleotides matching TRBD1. Trimming cost V 0 bases and J 1 base; bases outside gene matches: 2. Germline CDR1 MNHEY, CDR2 SMNVEV (reference sequence). CDR3 size: 15 residues. For the CDR3, the DNA is TGTGCCAGCAGTTTATCGGCAGGGGGGAACACTGAAGCTTTCTTT. It is translated as CASSLSAGGNTEAFF.

V is TRBV2 and J is TRBJ1-1; 7 nucleotides line up with TRBD1. Germline CDR1 SNHLY, CDR2 FYNNEI. This CDR3 has 13 amino acids. The V gene end was trimmed by 5 bases and the J gene end by 1 base; junction bases not matched to a gene: 1. CDR3 amino acids: CASSYRGNTEAFF. DNA for the CDR3: TGTGCCAGCAGTTACAGGGGGAACACTGAAGCTTTCTTT. Full variable domain (remainder filled in from reference TRBV2 and TRBJ1-1): EPEVTQTPSHQVTQMGQEVILRCVPISNHLYFYWYRQILGQKVEFLVSFYNNEISEKSEIFDDQFSVERPDGSNFTLKIRSTKLEDSAMYFCASSYRGNTEAFFGQGTRLTVV.

The V call is TRBV29-1, the J call TRBJ2-1; D is unclear. The CDR3 totals 13 residues. Per germline, CDR1 SQVTM and CDR2 ANQGSEA. The V end was cut by 7 bases, the J end by 0 bases, with 10 bases between. CDR3 amino acids: CSASVPSYNEQFF. The CDR3, as DNA: TGCAGCGCCTCGGTGCCCTCCTACAATGAGCAGTTCTTC.

This chain connects TRBV5-1 to TRBJ2-1; D possibly corresponds to TRBD2 (7 bases). Trimming took off 1 base at V and 7 bases at J, with 12 bases between the two ends. CDR3 size: 14 residues. The germline V gene encodes CDR1 SGHRS and CDR2 YFSETQ. CDR3 protein: CASSLTGRGNEQFF. Here the CDR3 DNA reads TGCGCCAGCAGCTTGACAGGGAGGGGAAATGAGCAGTTCTTC.

The J gene is TRBJ1-5, the V gene TRBV2, with a tentative D call TRBD1 (5 bases). CDR1 and CDR2 (germline): SNHLY, FYNNEI. The CDR3 loop spans 14 amino acids. Trimming left V 8 bases short and J 5 bases short, with 16 bases between. CDR3 residues: CASWRGGEDQPQHF. The CDR3 DNA is TGTGCCAGCTGGCGGGGGGGGGAAGATCAGCCCCAGCATTTT. The whole variable domain, filled in from reference TRBV2 and TRBJ1-5, reads EPEVTQTPSHQVTQMGQEVILRCVPISNHLYFYWYRQILGQKVEFLVSFYNNEISEKSEIFDDQFSVERPDGSNFTLKIRSTKLEDSAMYFCASWRGGEDQPQHFGDGTRLSIL.